The clone carrying this T cell receptor beta chain was observed a few times. No antigen is known for it. Compared with germline, one end of the junction differs, possibly owing to a read error. Other DNA sequences in this specimen translate into the identical CDR3. The sequenced template was cDNA made from the entire isolated RNA. Measured with immunoSEQ multiplex PCR; TCRdb has only the in-frame clones, and not every one. There are about 220,000 clones in the sample; roughly 10% occur only once, and roughly 1.4% lies in the top ten. These data belong to a study of beta chain features in type 1 diabetes. Notes on the study in general: With patients and controls alike, PCR might favor shorter templates to an equal degree. Type 1 diabetes patients showed a moderate but significant shortening of TCRB CDR3s in all four CD4+ subsets. Relative to healthy donors, patients appeared to have naive, central memory and Treg TCRB repertoires that were more similar.

The CDR3 totals 17 residues. The germline CDR1 and CDR2 sequences are SGDLS and YYNGEE. The source is a man aged 18-30 years in good health. This chain uses TRBV9 with TRBJ2-7, with D maybe TRBD2 (6 bases). The sample consisted of central memory CD4+ T cells from blood. CDR3 amino acids: CASSSRAGPEWAYEQYF. The CDR3 DNA sequence: TGCGCCAGCAGCTCCCGGGCGGGGCCGGAATGGGCCTACGAGCAGTACTTC.